The 16 T cell receptor beta chains below come from one sample, sequenced in a study of cytomegalovirus exposure and HLA in healthy donors. PCR used 60 Vbeta primers and 13 Jbeta primers. Clones were sequenced by immunoSEQ multiplex PCR, and TCRdb holds only the in-frame ones, with some missing. The sample lists 140,000 to 150,000 clones; under 90% were seen once. The sequencing sample was made of PBMCs. The receptors shown here come from a man aged 35-49 years in good health and CMV-seronegative.

The V gene is TRBV14, the J gene TRBJ2-1, with D perhaps TRBD1 (5 bases). The CDR3 spans 18 residues. Trimming took off 0 bases at V and 6 bases at J, with 21 bases between the two ends. Germline V lookup: CDR1 SGHDN, CDR2 FVKESK. The CDR3 coding sequence is TGTGCCAGCAGCCAAGATCAGGCAGGGAAGAGGCTACGCAATGAGCAGTTCTTC. This encodes CASSQDQAGKRLRNEQFF.

This chain joins TRBV6-5 and TRBJ1-3; no clear D gene. Between the trimmed V and J ends, which lost 4 bases and 0 bases, there was a span of 7 bases. CDR1 and CDR2 from the germline V gene are MNHEY and SVGAGI. This CDR3 contains 14 residues. CDR3 in amino acids: CASSSSYSGNTIYF. The CDR3 nucleotides read TGTGCCAGCAGTTCCTCCTACTCTGGAAACACCATATATTTT.

V is TRBV7-3 and J is TRBJ2-7, with 8 bases matching TRBD1. The V gene's germline CDR1 is SGHTA and CDR2 FQGTGA. The CDR3 sequence is 14 residues long. V lost 5 bases and J lost 2; bases outside the gene matches: 5. CDR3 amino acids: CASSAETGAYEQYF. The CDR3 DNA reads TGTGCCAGCAGCGCCGAGACAGGGGCCTACGAGCAGTACTTC.

Details on this clone: A read error may account for a junction end that differs from germline. V is TRBV11-2 and J is TRBJ2-1; maybe TRBD1 (6 bases). This CDR3 comprises 17 residues. Germline V gene data show CDR1 as SGHAT and CDR2 as FQNNGV. For the CDR3, the DNA is TGTGCCAGCAGGTTAGATTCCGGGACATGGCCATACAATGAGCAGTTCTTC. Amino acids: CASRLDSGTWPYNEQFF.

The chain recombines TRBV27 with TRBJ1-2; 8 bases line up with TRBD1. The V and J ends lost 5 bases and 3 bases, in that order; junction bases with no gene match: 17. CDR3 length: 18 residues. Looked up from germline, CDR1 is MNHEY and CDR2 is SMNVEV (reference sequence). CDR3 residues: CASSELGIMTGDDYGYTF. CDR3 bases: TGTGCCAGCAGTGAACTTGGAATAATGACAGGGGATGACTATGGCTACACCTTC.

The chain carries TRBV7-9 and TRBJ1-3; D is ambiguous. In germline, CDR1 is SEHNR, CDR2 FQNEAQ (reference sequence). V was pared by 5 bases and J by 0 bases, with 5 bases between. The CDR3 loop spans 13 amino acids. The CDR3 bases are TGTGCCAGCAGCCGAGACTCTGGAAACACCATATATTTT. This codes for CASSRDSGNTIYF.

In this sample, this clone turned up a few times. J is TRBJ1-5 and V is TRBV5-3, with D perhaps TRBD1 (6 bases). TRBV5-3 has ORF status, its function being uncertain. With 7 bases removed from V and 3 bases from J, the gap between germline ends came to 17 bases. This CDR3 comprises 15 residues. CDR3: CARGQQGPLNQPQHF. CDR3 sequence (DNA): TGTGCCAGAGGTCAACAGGGTCCGCTCAATCAGCCCCAGCATTTT.

V is TRBV6-5 and J is TRBJ1-1; 7 positions match TRBD1. J was trimmed by 4 bases and V by 2 bases; bases with no gene match: 7. The germline CDR1 and CDR2 sequences are MNHEY and SVGAGI. The CDR3 runs 15 residues. CDR3 in DNA: TGTGCCAGCAGTTACGGGACAGTCAGGGGCACTGAAGCTTTCTTT. Residues: CASSYGTVRGTEAFF.

The chain couples TRBV2 to TRBJ2-7, with TRBD1 matching 11 bases. V was clipped by 5 bases and J by 3 bases; unmatched bases: 3. The germline gives CDR1 SNHLY, CDR2 FYNNEI. CDR3 length equals 14 residues. The CDR3: CASSSGTGGYEQYF. CDR3 DNA sequence: TGTGCCAGCAGTTCCGGGACAGGGGGCTACGAGCAGTACTTC.

The chain couples TRBV4-1 to TRBJ2-5; TRBD2 matches 15 bases. Germline values: CDR1 MGHRA, CDR2 YSYEKL. Unmatched junction bases numbered 7, after V lost 4 bases and J lost 4 bases. The CDR3 consists of 17 residues. The CDR3 loop is CASSLGLAGGLGETQYF. CDR3 coding DNA: TGCGCCAGCAGCCTAGGACTAGCGGGGGGGCTAGGAGAGACCCAGTACTTC.

As regards this clone: Other DNA sequences in this specimen translate into the identical CDR3. The genes are TRBV29-1 and TRBJ1-1; 8 nucleotides agree with TRBD1. Germline-derived CDR1 and CDR2 are SQVTM and ANQGSEA. The J segment lost 1 base and the V segment lost 6 bases, leaving 1 base of the junction unmatched. This CDR3 has 12 residues. The DNA of the CDR3 is TGCAGCGTAGGGACAGGGAACACTGAAGCTTTCTTT. This codes for CSVGTGNTEAFF.

This chain connects TRBV9 to TRBJ1-6, with 10 bases aligning to TRBD1. V lost 3 bases, J lost 6 bases, and 3 bases stayed unmatched. From germline, CDR1 is SGDLS and CDR2 YYNGEE. The CDR3 sequence is 15 residues long. CDR3 amino acids: CASSGQGAGNSPLHF. For the CDR3, the DNA is TGTGCCAGCAGCGGACAGGGGGCAGGTAATTCACCCCTCCACTTT.

V usage is TRBV7-2 and J usage is TRBJ2-2; weak D call: TRBD2 (5 bases). Trimming took off 6 bases at V and 7 bases at J, with 15 bases between the two ends. Germline CDR1 SGHTA, CDR2 FQGNSA. The CDR3 sequence is 14 residues long. CDR3 nucleotides: TGTGCCAGCAGGGAGGCGGCACGGAGCGGGGAGCTGTTTTTT. This gives the protein CASREAARSGELFF.

The V call is TRBV11-2, the J call TRBJ1-3; D is uncertain. CDR1 is SGHAT, CDR2 FQNNGV, per germline. The length of the CDR3 is 13 residues. V dropped 6 bases and J dropped 7 bases, with 13 bases sitting between them. The chain's CDR3 is CASSPTGRNTIYF. CDR3 coding DNA: TGTGCCAGCAGTCCGACTGGGAGGAACACCATATATTTT.

The chain is built from TRBV14 and TRBJ2-1, with 13 bases fitting TRBD2. Germline values: CDR1 SGHDN, CDR2 FVKESK. J lost 8 bases, V lost 4 bases, and 8 bases had no gene match. This CDR3 contains 16 residues. CDR3 loop: CASSPIIGLAGDEQFF. CDR3 nucleotide sequence: TGTGCCAGCAGCCCAATCATCGGACTAGCGGGGGATGAGCAGTTCTTC.

The chain has TRBV7-6 and TRBJ1-2, with D possibly matching TRBD1 (6 bases). The CDR3 loop spans 14 amino acids. Trimming removed 5 bases from V and 7 bases from J, with 17 bases in between. The germline gives CDR1 SGHVS, CDR2 FNYEAQ. The CDR3: CASSPSGGARGYTF. The CDR3 DNA reads as TGTGCCAGCAGCCCTAGCGGGGGGGCGCGTGGCTACACCTTC.